A single sample gave rise to the 19 T cell receptor beta chains below, sequenced in a study of OX40 agonist ivuxolimab in advanced cancers. Libraries were prepared by immunoSEQ multiplex PCR; TCRdb keeps only in-frame clonotypes and omits some of them. This sample has some 70,000 clones; roughly 83% occur once, and the top ten carry less than 2.5%. The sequencing used CD4+ or CD8+ T cells sorted from blood, collected in a trial of the OX40 agonist ivuxolimab. These receptors all come from an adult with an advanced solid tumor such as melanoma, head and neck, liver or kidney cancer.

This clone has just a few counts. The CDR3 region is CASSNTGHGGYTF. DNA for the CDR3: TGTGCCAGCAGCAACACCGGGCACGGCGGCTACACCTTC. The chain joins TRBV5-6 to TRBJ1-2; no firm D call. The CDR3 runs to 13 residues. V lost 4 bases and J 8 bases, leaving 15 bases between the germline ends. Per germline, CDR1 SGHDT and CDR2 YYEEEE.

The chain links TRBV9 to TRBJ2-7; D may be TRBD1 (5 bases). Trimming stripped 4 bases from V and 2 bases from J, with 16 bases between. CDR1 is SGDLS and CDR2 is YYNGEE in the germline V gene. This CDR3 has 15 residues. CDR3 nucleotides: TGTGCCAGCAGCTTCTCTGTGGGGCCCACCTACGAGCAGTACTTC. Translated: CASSFSVGPTYEQYF. Using reference TRBV9 and TRBJ2-7 for the parts outside the CDR3, the full variable domain is DSGVTQTPKHLITATGQRVTLRCSPRSGDLSVYWYQQSLDQGLQFLIQYYNGEERAKGNILERFSAQQFPDLHSELNLSSLELGDSALYFCASSFSVGPTYEQYFGPGTRLTVT.

V is TRBV28 and J is TRBJ2-4; 8 bases map to TRBD2. V gave up 7 bases and J gave up 2 bases; unmatched junction bases: 7. This CDR3 region has 15 residues. Germline CDR1 is MDHEN and CDR2 is SYDVKM. DNA for the CDR3: TGTGCCAGCAACTCCGGGGGGGTTCCCAAAAACATTCAGTACTTC. Translation gives CASNSGGVPKNIQYF. Together with reference TRBV28 and TRBJ2-4, the CDR3 gives the full variable domain: DVKVTQSSRYLVKRTGEKVFLECVQDMDHENMFWYRQDPGLGLRLIYFSYDVKMKEKGDIPEGYSVSREKKERFSLILESASTNQTSMYLCASNSGGVPKNIQYFGAGTRLSVL.

The V and J genes are TRBV10-1 and TRBJ2-5, with 9 bases that match TRBD2. The CDR3 has 15 amino acids. With 3 bases clipped from V and 5 bases from J, the junction kept 7 bases outside the gene matches. Per the germline V gene, CDR1 is WNHNN and CDR2 is SYGVQD (reference sequence). The CDR3 is CASSDGGRAEETQYF. The CDR3 bases are TGCGCCAGCAGTGACGGCGGGAGGGCCGAGGAGACCCAGTACTTC.

In the case of this clone: Within the sample, other DNA sequences also encode this same CDR3. This chain uses TRBV9 with TRBJ1-3; 7 bases agree with TRBD1. Germline V gives CDR1 SGDLS, CDR2 YYNGEE. The V segment lost 4 bases and the J segment 4 bases; nucleotides outside the gene matches: 5. This CDR3 comprises 14 residues. CDR3: CASSQGGQGNTIYF. The CDR3 DNA is TGTGCCAGCAGCCAGGGGGGGCAGGGAAACACCATATATTTT. The entire variable domain, with the rest obtained from reference TRBV9 and TRBJ1-3, is as follows: DSGVTQTPKHLITATGQRVTLRCSPRSGDLSVYWYQQSLDQGLQFLIQYYNGEERAKGNILERFSAQQFPDLHSELNLSSLELGDSALYFCASSQGGQGNTIYFGEGSWLTVV.

V is TRBV7-8 and J is TRBJ2-1, with 8 bases lining up with TRBD1. The CDR3 has 18 residues. The junction had 15 bases not matched to a gene; V was cut back by 0 bases and J by 8 bases. Per the germline V gene, CDR1 is SGHVS and CDR2 is FQNEAQ. CDR3 sequence: CASSLAYRGSGQVDEQFF. The CDR3, as DNA: TGTGCCAGCAGCTTAGCATACAGGGGGAGCGGTCAAGTTGATGAGCAGTTCTTC.

V and J are TRBV18 and TRBJ2-5; D is unclear. The CDR3 contains 13 residues. Trimming took 5 bases from V and 2 from J, leaving 9 bases between them. Germline CDR1 is KGHSH and CDR2 is LQKENI. In nucleotides, the CDR3 is TGTGCCAGCTCAGCCCGAAGACAAGAGACCCAGTACTTC. Its translation: CASSARRQETQYF.

The chain combines TRBV6-5 with TRBJ2-5; 8 nucleotides line up with TRBD2. The CDR3 is 14 residues long. V trimming: 6 bases; J trimming: 2 bases; junction bases outside the gene matches: 5. Germline assignment: CDR1 MNHEY and CDR2 SVGAGI. The CDR3 DNA follows: TGTGCCAGCAGGCTTCCGGGGGGGCAAGAGACCCAGTACTTC. Its translation: CASRLPGGQETQYF.

This rearrangement joins TRBV27 to TRBJ2-1; 7 nucleotides line up with TRBD1. CDR3 length equals 14 residues. Per germline, CDR1 MNHEY and CDR2 SMNVEV (reference sequence). Unmatched junction bases numbered 9, after V lost 5 bases and J lost 8 bases. The CDR3 DNA reads as TGTGCCAGCAGTAGAAACAGGGGAATGGATGAGCAGTTCTTC. Its protein is CASSRNRGMDEQFF.

The J gene is TRBJ2-5, the V gene TRBV5-4; no clear D. CDR1 is SGHNT, CDR2 YYREEE, per germline (reference sequence). Trimming took off 2 bases at V and 3 bases at J, with 11 bases between the two ends. The CDR3 spans 14 residues. The CDR3 is CASSFKRQKETQYF. DNA for the CDR3: TGTGCCAGCAGCTTTAAACGGCAGAAAGAGACCCAGTACTTC.

This chain links TRBV6-5 with TRBJ1-2, with D tentatively TRBD1 (6 bases). The CDR3 loop spans 14 amino acids. Trimming removed 6 bases at V and 3 bases at J, with 14 bases between. The germline CDR1 and CDR2 sequences are MNHEY and SVGAGI. CDR3 loop: CASRNRQDYYGYTF. Here the CDR3 DNA reads TGTGCCAGCAGGAATAGACAGGACTACTATGGCTACACCTTC.

The chain links TRBV21-1 to TRBJ2-7. TRBV21-1 is marked as a pseudogene. This CDR3 is 18 amino acids long. The CDR3 spells CASSAGQGNAGGPDEQYF. The CDR3 coding sequence is TGTGCCAGCAGCGCCGGACAGGGTAATGCGGGAGGTCCCGACGAGCAGTACTTC.

This clone came up a few times. The chain recombines TRBV30 with TRBJ2-7, with D uncertain. CDR1 is GTSNPN, CDR2 SVGIG, per germline (reference sequence). The ends were cut back, 2 bases at V and 5 bases at J, with 10 bases in the middle. This CDR3 comprises 12 residues. DNA of the CDR3: TGTGCCTGGAGTCTGGTTATCGACGAGCAGTACTTC. Its translation: CAWSLVIDEQYF.

The chain employs TRBV18 and TRBJ2-1; D might be TRBD2 (5 bases). CDR3 length: 15 residues. The germline V gene has CDR1 KGHSH and CDR2 LQKENI. With 4 bases removed from V and 6 bases from J, the gap between germline ends came to 16 bases. The CDR3 DNA reads as TGTGCCAGCTCACGAACGGACTCGGACCTCAATGAGCAGTTCTTC. It codes for CASSRTDSDLNEQFF.

The chain joins TRBV7-2 to TRBJ1-4, with a possible D match to TRBD1 (5 bases). The CDR3 extends over 15 amino acids. Germline-derived CDR1 and CDR2 are SGHTA and FQGNSA. The V end was cut by 3 bases, the J end by 5 bases, with 13 bases between. CDR3: CASSLSGPVNEKLFF. CDR3 in DNA: TGTGCCAGCAGCTTGTCGGGACCAGTAAATGAAAAACTGTTTTTT.

The chain has TRBV28 and TRBJ1-1; D might be TRBD1 (5 bases). V lost 1 base, J lost 7 bases, and 7 bases lay in between. CDR3 length equals 12 residues. The germline gives CDR1 MDHEN, CDR2 SYDVKM. The CDR3 spells CASSLLGDEAFF. CDR3 coding DNA: TGTGCCAGCAGTTTATTGGGGGATGAAGCTTTCTTT.

The J gene is TRBJ2-5, the V gene TRBV6-6; no clear D gene. Germline V lookup: CDR1 MNHNY, CDR2 SVGAGI (reference sequence). The V end was cut by 5 bases, the J end by 5 bases, with 6 bases between. This CDR3 is built from 11 residues. In DNA form, the CDR3 reads TGTGCCAGCAGTCCAAAGGAGACCCAGTACTTC. Translation: CASSPKETQYF.

The genes are TRBV6-1 and TRBJ2-4; D might be TRBD2 (6 bases). The CDR3 consists of 14 residues. The germline V and J ends were trimmed by 6 bases and 8 bases, with 17 bases remaining between them. CDR1 is MNHNS, CDR2 SASEGT, per germline. The CDR3 bases are TGTGCCAGCAGGGGCGGGATACTGTTTGACATTCAGTACTTC. Translation: CASRGGILFDIQYF.

This chain uses TRBV9 with TRBJ1-3, with 9 bases that match TRBD1. CDR1 and CDR2 (germline): SGDLS, YYNGEE. J lost 2 bases, V lost 0 bases, and 3 bases had no gene match. The CDR3 runs to 16 residues. CDR3 sequence reads: CASSVVGQGTGNTIYF. The CDR3 DNA follows: TGTGCCAGCAGCGTAGTGGGACAGGGAACTGGAAACACCATATATTTT.